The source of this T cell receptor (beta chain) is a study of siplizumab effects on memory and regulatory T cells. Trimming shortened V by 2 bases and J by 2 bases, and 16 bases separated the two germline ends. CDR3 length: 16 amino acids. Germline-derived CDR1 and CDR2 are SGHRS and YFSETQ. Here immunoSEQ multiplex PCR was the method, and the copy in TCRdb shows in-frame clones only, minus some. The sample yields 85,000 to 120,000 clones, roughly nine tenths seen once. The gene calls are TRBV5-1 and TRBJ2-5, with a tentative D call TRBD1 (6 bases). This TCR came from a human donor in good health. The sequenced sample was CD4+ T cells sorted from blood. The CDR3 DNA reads TGCGCCAGCAGCTTTGGTAGGACAGCAGGTCAAGAGACCCAGTACTTC. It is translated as CASSFGRTAGQETQYF.